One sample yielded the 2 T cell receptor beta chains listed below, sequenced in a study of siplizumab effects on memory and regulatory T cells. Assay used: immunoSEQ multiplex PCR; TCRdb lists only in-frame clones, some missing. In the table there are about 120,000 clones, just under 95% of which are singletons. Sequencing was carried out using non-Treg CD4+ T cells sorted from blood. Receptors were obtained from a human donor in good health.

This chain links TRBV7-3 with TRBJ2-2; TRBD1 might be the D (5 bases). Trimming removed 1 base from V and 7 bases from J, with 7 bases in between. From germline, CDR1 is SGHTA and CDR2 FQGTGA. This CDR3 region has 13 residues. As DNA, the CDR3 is TGTGCCAGCAGCTTAATCAGGGACGGGGAGCTGTTTTTT. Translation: CASSLIRDGELFF.

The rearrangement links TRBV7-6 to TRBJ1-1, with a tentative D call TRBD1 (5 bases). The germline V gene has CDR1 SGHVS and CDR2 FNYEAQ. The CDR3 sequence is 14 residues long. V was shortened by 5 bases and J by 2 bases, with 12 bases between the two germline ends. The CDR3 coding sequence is TGTGCCAGCAGCAATACAGGACTTAACACTGAAGCTTTCTTT. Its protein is CASSNTGLNTEAFF. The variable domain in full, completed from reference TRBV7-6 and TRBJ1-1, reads GAGVSQSPRYKVTKRGQDVALRCDPISGHVSLYWYRQALGQGPEFLTYFNYEAQQDKSGLPNDRFSAERPEGSISTLTIQRTEQRDSAMYRCASSNTGLNTEAFFGQGTRLTVV.